This T cell receptor (beta chain) comes out of a study of Ad26.COV2.S vaccination and SARS-CoV-2 variants (dated by TCRdb to the early 2020s). For context, the study as a whole: Donors in the vaccine arm were drawn from COV1001, a multicentre, randomized, double-blind, placebo-controlled phase I-IIa trial testing Ad26.COV2.S in healthy adults. Investigators did not know the trial group allocation while performing experiments and assessing outcomes. Dosing of Ad26.COV2.S was intramuscular, at either 5x10^10 or 1x10^11 viral particles, delivered as one shot or as two shots spaced 56 days apart. The TCR-sequenced set comprised approximately 30 samples: about 19 Ad26.COV2.S vaccine recipients, 5 placebo recipients and 8 SARS-CoV-2 convalescent individuals. Sequencing of the TCRbeta repertoire served to evaluate the specificity and breadth of SARS-CoV-2-reactive T cell receptors following Ad26.COV2.S vaccination. Trial participants were randomized into five groups of five, in which low-dose or high-dose Ad26.COV2.S was given once or twice, or placebo was given on both occasions. Here is what the overall study found, with its caveats: After vaccination, spike-specific CD8+ and CD4+ T cell responses were reported to show substantial breadth. The authors noted that total T cell responses may have been underestimated by the TCR breadth and depth analyses. Vaccine and placebo recipients had comparable non-spike TCR breadth, which fits with the vaccine containing only spike. Spike-specific TCR breadth was higher in Ad26.COV2.S recipients than in placebo recipients (P = 0.0014). The study was not powered to compare responses between vaccine doses or regimens.

On this clone itself: Its antigen remains undetermined. The sample holds no much larger clone one base away, and base qualities are not on file. Within the sample, other DNA sequences also encode this same CDR3.

The treatment or condition label here, explained by the study, means: about 20 received Ad26.COV2.S at low or high dose, single or two shots; a few received placebo; per-sample allocation not given. For vaccine and placebo recipients, the sequenced repertoires came from samples collected on day 63 after the first injection. In Cohort 1b, 25 adults aged 18-55 years were enrolled at a single site in Boston, USA, between 29 July and 7 August 2020. Ad26.COV2.S was a replication-incompetent adenovirus type 26 vector expressing a prefusion-stabilized SARS-CoV-2 spike protein from the original Wuhan strain. The immunoSEQ Assay was used to sequence TCRbeta CDR3 regions. After extraction, genomic DNA underwent amplification by bias-controlled multiplex PCR, followed by high-throughput sequencing. Per the original workflow: To quantify the absolute abundance of every unique TCRbeta CDR3 region, sequences were collapsed and filtered. T cell fraction was estimated by normalization of TCRbeta template counts to usable DNA, with usable DNA being measured through amplification of reference genes present in all nucleated cells. Repertoire TCRs were annotated as SARS-CoV-2-specific when V gene, CDR3 amino acid sequence and J gene were exactly matched to a known reactive TCR set. The reference SARS-CoV-2 TCR set was obtained from MIRA and was filtered for enrichment in COVID-19-positive ImmuneCODE repertoires, whereby public or cross-reactive TCRs were removed. Using the MIRA antigens, annotated TCRs were further analysed by specific ORF or by position within an ORF. Breadth was defined as annotated unique rearrangements over total unique productive rearrangements; depth was the summed frequency of those rearrangements. Group comparisons of TCR breadth used two-sided Wilcoxon rank-sum tests. Not all clones reach the TCRdb copy of this immuneACCESS table, which keeps in-frame sequences only. Checked studies attribute under half of the gap to unresolved V genes and leave the rest unexplained. For V, J and clone size, that table is used; D and trimming come from the DNA. Within this sample are hundreds of thousands of clones, with more than 80% of them counted one time only. The ten largest clones capture 10% to 15% of the sample.

The source is a person aged 18-60 years who received the Ad26.COV2.S COVID-19 vaccine or a placebo. Sequences were derived from peripheral blood, sampled in a trial of Ad26.COV2.S vaccine versus placebo.

This receptor carries the CDR3 CASSPTGNTEAFF. The DNA reads as follows: TGTGCCAGCAGTCCAACAGGGAACACTGAAGCTTTCTTT. This sequence uses TRBV27 and TRBJ1-1; the D region possibly corresponds to TRBD1 (5 bases align). CDR1 and CDR2 were assigned from the germline V gene (reference sequence) as MNHEY and SMNVEV. From its cysteine to its phenylalanine, the CDR3 spans 13 amino acids. Only the CDR3 DNA stays, 39 bases, in frame from base 1. V and J lose 5 bases and 1 base, and a span of 8 bases separates them.